The rows below give T cell receptor beta chains drawn from one sample of a study of T cell changes during pregnancy in multiple sclerosis. Method: immunoSEQ multiplex PCR; TCRdb's copy keeps in-frame clones and lacks some. The sample includes 46,000 or so clones, about 90% seen only once; the top ten take 4% to 5%. Sequences were derived from peripheral blood, sampled in the second trimester of pregnancy. These receptors all come from a female donor in good health, enrolled as a control in a pregnancy study. The CDR3 runs from the conserved cysteine through the conserved F or W. A D gene is named only where the DNA matches it firmly. Clone size is not always given. Where it is, it says once, few, many or a class for expanded clones.

D: -
J: TRBJ1-4
V: TRBV18
size: -
DNA: TGTGCCAGCTCACCGAGGGAAAAACTGTTTTTT
CDR3: CASSPREKLFF

D: -
J: TRBJ2-3
V: TRBV6-1
size: -
DNA: TGTGCCAGCGAAGGACTCCGCACAGATACGCAGTATTTT
CDR3: CASEGLRTDTQYF

D: -
J: TRBJ1-1
V: TRBV25-1
size: -
DNA: TGTGCCAGCAGTGAGGGGGGTCGCACTGAAGCTTTCTTT
CDR3: CASSEGGRTEAFF

D: -
J: TRBJ2-1
V: TRBV15
size: -
DNA: TGTGCCACCAGCACCCTTGGAGACAATGAGCAGTTCTTC
CDR3: CATSTLGDNEQFF

D: TRBD2
J: TRBJ2-2
V: TRBV5-1
size: -
DNA: TGCGCCAGCAGCTTGGCAGCGGGAGTCGGGACCGGGGAGCTGTTTTTT
CDR3: CASSLAAGVGTGELFF

D: TRBD2
J: TRBJ2-2
V: TRBV4-1
size: -
DNA: TGCGCCAGCAGCCTTGATCCCGGGACTAGCGGGGTTACCGGGGAGCTGTTTTTT
CDR3: CASSLDPGTSGVTGELFF

D: -
J: TRBJ2-7
V: TRBV30
size: -
DNA: TGTGCCTGGAGTCCCTACAGGGATACCTACGAGCAGTACTTC
CDR3: CAWSPYRDTYEQYF

D: TRBD1
J: TRBJ1-1
V: TRBV7-9
size: -
DNA: TGTGCCAGCAGCCATGACAGGGGGTTGGCTGAAGCTTTCTTT
CDR3: CASSHDRGLAEAFF

D: TRBD1
J: TRBJ2-7
V: TRBV14
size: -
DNA: TGTGCCAGCAGCCGACAGGGGGCCCCTTCCTACGAGCAGTACTTC
CDR3: CASSRQGAPSYEQYF

D: TRBD2
J: TRBJ2-7
V: TRBV6-5
size: -
DNA: TGTGCCAGCAGCCTTAGCGGGGGGGCTGACGAGCAGTACTTC
CDR3: CASSLSGGADEQYF

D: -
J: TRBJ1-1
V: TRBV9
size: -
DNA: TGTGCCAGCAGCGTAGGACAGCCCATGAACACTGAAGCTTTCTTT
CDR3: CASSVGQPMNTEAFF

D: -
J: TRBJ1-1
V: TRBV25-1
size: -
DNA: TGTGCCAGCAGTGACCCGACAGACATGAACACTGAAGCTTTCTTT
CDR3: CASSDPTDMNTEAFF

D: TRBD1
J: TRBJ1-3
V: TRBV19
size: -
DNA: TGTGCCACCTGGATAGGACAGGGTGCCGGAAACACCATATATTTT
CDR3: CATWIGQGAGNTIYF

D: -
J: TRBJ2-7
V: TRBV6-5
size: -
DNA: TGTGCCAGCAGTTACTCGAACAGTGGCGAGCAGTACTTC
CDR3: CASSYSNSGEQYF

D: TRBD1
J: TRBJ1-1
V: TRBV29-1
size: -
DNA: TGCAGCGTAAGGGACAGCCTATTTGAAGCTTTCTTT
CDR3: CSVRDSLFEAFF

D: TRBD1
J: TRBJ1-1
V: TRBV11-2
size: once
DNA: TGTGCCAGCAGCGGCAGGGGGTTCAGGGACGCTGAAGCTTTCTTT
CDR3: CASSGRGFRDAEAFF

D: -
J: TRBJ1-1
V: TRBV7-8
size: few
DNA: TGTGCCAGCAGCTTAGGCACAGTCACTGAAGCTTTCTTT
CDR3: CASSLGTVTEAFF

D: -
J: TRBJ2-1
V: TRBV6-1
size: once
DNA: TGTGCCTGGAGTCGGGGGGCGCTATATGAGCAGTTCTTC
CDR3: CAWSRGALYEQFF

D: TRBD2
J: TRBJ2-5
V: TRBV27
size: once
DNA: TGTGCCAGCAGCCCTTTGACTAGCGGCCAAGAGACCCAGTACTTC
CDR3: CASSPLTSGQETQYF

D: -
J: TRBJ1-5
V: TRBV18
size: -
DNA: TGTGCCAGCTCACCATACCGACAGCCTAATCAGCCCCAGCATTTT
CDR3: CASSPYRQPNQPQHF

D: TRBD1
J: TRBJ1-1
V: TRBV15
size: -
DNA: TGTGCCACCAGCAGAGATCTTCCGGCGGCAGGGGGCTTTGACACTGAAGCTTTCTTT
CDR3: CATSRDLPAAGGFDTEAFF

D: -
J: TRBJ1-6
V: TRBV27
size: -
DNA: TGTGCCAAGCGGGACGGCAGCTCCTATAATTCACCCCTCCACTTT
CDR3: CAKRDGSSYNSPLHF

D: -
J: TRBJ2-7
V: TRBV5-1
size: -
DNA: TGCGCCAGCAGCTTGGGGACTAATCCCTACGAGCAGTACTTC
CDR3: CASSLGTNPYEQYF

D: TRBD1
J: TRBJ2-5
V: TRBV19
size: -
DNA: TGTGCCAGTAGGGACAGGGTAGGGGAGACCCAGTACTTC
CDR3: CASRDRVGETQYF

D: TRBD1
J: TRBJ2-2
V: TRBV19
size: -
DNA: TGTGCCACCGGACAGGTACGAAACACCGGGGAGCTGTTTTTT
CDR3: CATGQVRNTGELFF

D: -
J: TRBJ1-2
V: TRBV27
size: -
DNA: TGTGCCAGCAGTTTGAACAGGGACTATGGCTACACCTTC
CDR3: CASSLNRDYGYTF